Listed below are T cell receptor beta chains from one sample, sequenced in a study of shared clonotypes between healthy human individuals. Libraries were prepared by immunoSEQ multiplex PCR; TCRdb keeps only in-frame clonotypes and omits some of them. Among some 500,000 clones listed, around 96% were seen once. Input material: naive CD4+ T cells sorted from blood. The origin of the receptors is a woman aged 30 to 39 in good health. The CDR3 runs from the conserved cysteine through the conserved F or W. Fields, in order: clone size, D gene, V gene, J gene, CDR3 protein, CDR3 DNA. D genes are given only for firm matches. Clone size is given for some rows only: seen once, a few or many times, or a class if the clone is expanded.

.	TRBD1	TRBV6-4	TRBJ2-5	CASRSGTDVQETQYF	TGTGCCAGCAGGAGTGGGACAGACGTTCAAGAGACCCAGTACTTC
.	.	TRBV28	TRBJ1-2	CASNILGVVDGYTF	TGTGCCAGCAATATATTAGGGGTAGTCGATGGCTACACCTTC
.	.	TRBV12-2	TRBJ1-1	CASRHKARAVRRTEAFF	TGTGCAAGTCGCCATAAGGCGAGGGCAGTACGAAGAACTGAAGCTTTCTTT
.	.	TRBV18	TRBJ1-5	CASSPVNNQPQHF	TGTGCCAGCTCACCAGTAAACAATCAGCCCCAGCATTTT
.	TRBD2	TRBV5-4	TRBJ2-5	CASSLGTSGGGETQYF	TGTGCCAGCAGCCTAGGGACTAGCGGCGGGGGGGAGACCCAGTACTTC
.	TRBD2	TRBV10-3	TRBJ2-7	CAISAGGSFYEQYF	TGTGCCATCAGTGCGGGCGGGAGTTTCTACGAGCAGTACTTC
.	TRBD1	TRBV30	TRBJ2-7	CVWEHKAGGYEQYF	TGTGTCTGGGAACATAAAGCAGGGGGCTACGAGCAGTACTTC
.	.	TRBV28	TRBJ2-7	CASSSIGPTYEQYF	TGTGCCAGCAGTTCTATAGGGCCTACCTACGAGCAGTACTTC
.	TRBD2	TRBV19	TRBJ2-7	CASSPRTSGYEQYF	TGTGCCAGTAGTCCGAGGACTAGCGGTTACGAGCAGTACTTC
.	.	TRBV19	TRBJ2-3	CASSIGSPLATDTQYF	TGTGCCAGTAGTATTGGTAGCCCTCTCGCGACAGATACGCAGTATTTT
.	.	TRBV7-9	TRBJ1-2	CASSLAGRGYTF	TGTGCCAGCAGCCTAGCGGGGCGTGGCTACACCTTC
few	.	TRBV10-1	TRBJ1-1	CASSPGPGTEAFF	TGCGCCAGCAGTCCGGGGCCGGGCACTGAAGCTTTCTTT
.	TRBD2	TRBV7-9	TRBJ2-7	CASRTGTSGSYEQYF	TGTGCCAGCAGGACAGGGACTAGCGGTTCCTACGAGCAGTACTTC